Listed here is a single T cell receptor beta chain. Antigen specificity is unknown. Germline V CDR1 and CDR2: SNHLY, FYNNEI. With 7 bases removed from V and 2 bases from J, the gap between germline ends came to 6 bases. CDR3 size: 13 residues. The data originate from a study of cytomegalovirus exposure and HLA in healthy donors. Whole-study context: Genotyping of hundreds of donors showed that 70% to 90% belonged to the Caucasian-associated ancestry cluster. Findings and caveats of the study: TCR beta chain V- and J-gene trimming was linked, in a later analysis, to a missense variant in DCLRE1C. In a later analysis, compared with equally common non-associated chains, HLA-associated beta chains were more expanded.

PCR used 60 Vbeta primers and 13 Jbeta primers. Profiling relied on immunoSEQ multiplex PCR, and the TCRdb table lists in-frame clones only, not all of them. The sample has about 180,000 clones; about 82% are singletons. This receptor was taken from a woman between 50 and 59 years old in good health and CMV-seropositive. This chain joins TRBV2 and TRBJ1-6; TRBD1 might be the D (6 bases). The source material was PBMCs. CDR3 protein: CASNRAYNSPLHF. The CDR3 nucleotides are TGTGCCAGCAACAGGGCCTATAATTCACCCCTCCACTTT.